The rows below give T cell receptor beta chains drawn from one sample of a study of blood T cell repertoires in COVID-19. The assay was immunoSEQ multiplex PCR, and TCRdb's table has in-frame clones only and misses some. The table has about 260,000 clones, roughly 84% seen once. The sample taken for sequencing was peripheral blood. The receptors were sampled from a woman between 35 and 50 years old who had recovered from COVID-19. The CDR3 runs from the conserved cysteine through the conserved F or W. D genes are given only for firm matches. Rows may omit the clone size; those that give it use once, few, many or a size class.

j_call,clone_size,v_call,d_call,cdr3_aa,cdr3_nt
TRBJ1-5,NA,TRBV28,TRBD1,CATITGGTGASQPQHF,TGTGCCACCATCACCGGGGGGACAGGGGCATCTCAGCCCCAGCATTTT
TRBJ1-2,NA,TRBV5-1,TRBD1,CASSSSGQGLNGYTF,TGCGCCAGCAGCTCGTCCGGACAGGGATTGAATGGCTACACCTTC
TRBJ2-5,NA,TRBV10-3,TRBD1,CAIRADRAGETQYF,TGTGCCATCAGAGCTGACAGGGCCGGGGAGACCCAGTACTTC
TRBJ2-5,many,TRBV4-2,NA,CASSQDRPGQETQYF,TGTGCCAGCAGCCAAGATCGACCGGGACAAGAGACCCAGTACTTC
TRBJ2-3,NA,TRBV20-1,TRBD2,CSASGLSGGGPDTQYF,TGCAGTGCTAGTGGACTCAGCGGGGGTGGGCCAGATACGCAGTATTTT
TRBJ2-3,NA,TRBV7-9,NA,CASSLVADTDTQYF,TGTGCCAGCAGCTTAGTGGCCGACACAGATACGCAGTATTTT
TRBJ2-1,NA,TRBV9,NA,CASSRIGGSNNEQFF,TGTGCCAGCAGTAGGATTGGGGGGAGCAACAATGAGCAGTTCTTC
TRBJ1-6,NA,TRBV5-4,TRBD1,CASTTGQGYNSPLHF,TGTGCCAGCACCACTGGACAGGGTTATAATTCACCCCTCCACTTT
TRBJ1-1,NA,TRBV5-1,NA,CASSLVVGDTEAFF,TGCGCCAGCAGCTTGGTGGTAGGAGACACTGAAGCTTTCTTT
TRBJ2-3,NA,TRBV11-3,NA,CASAKRLTDTQYF,TGTGCCAGCGCGAAGCGCCTCACAGATACGCAGTATTTT
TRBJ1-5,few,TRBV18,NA,CASSQDRNQPQHF,TGTGCCAGCTCCCAAGACAGAAATCAGCCCCAGCATTTT
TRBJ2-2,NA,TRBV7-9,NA,CASSFKGENTGELFF,TGTGCCAGCAGCTTTAAGGGGGAGAACACCGGGGAGCTGTTTTTT
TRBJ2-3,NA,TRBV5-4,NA,CASSLTGLVADTQYF,TGTGCCAGCAGCTTGACAGGGCTCGTCGCAGATACGCAGTATTTT
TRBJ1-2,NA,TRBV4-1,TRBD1,CASSSGTVGYGYTF,TGCGCCAGCAGCTCCGGGACAGTTGGGTATGGCTACACCTTC
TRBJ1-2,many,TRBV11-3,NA,CASSSPRNYGYTF,TGTGCCAGCAGCTCGCCTCGGAACTATGGCTACACCTTC
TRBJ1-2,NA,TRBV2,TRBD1,CASSPDREFGYTF,TGTGCCAGCAGCCCGGACAGGGAATTTGGCTACACCTTC
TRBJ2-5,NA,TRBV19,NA,CASSMTSGPQETQYF,TGTGCCAGTAGTATGACCTCAGGGCCCCAAGAGACCCAGTACTTC
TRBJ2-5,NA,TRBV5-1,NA,CASSPGIGEETQYF,TGCGCCAGCAGCCCTGGCATAGGGGAAGAGACCCAGTACTTC
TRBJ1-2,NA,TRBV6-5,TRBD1,CASSYVRGQGGYTF,TGTGCCAGCAGTTACGTTAGGGGGCAGGGTGGCTACACCTTC